This is a list of T cell receptor beta chains from one sample in a study of PD-1 blockade in classical Hodgkin lymphoma. Profiling relied on immunoSEQ multiplex PCR, and the TCRdb table lists in-frame clones only, not all of them. The sample yields around 20,000 clones, roughly four fifths seen once. Sequenced sample: CD4+ T cells from blood. These receptors originate from a human donor with classical Hodgkin lymphoma. The CDR3 runs from the conserved cysteine through the conserved F or W. D genes are given only for firm matches. Clone size is not always given. Where it is, it says once, few, many or a class for expanded clones.

clone_size: once
d_call: TRBD1
v_call: TRBV7-8
j_call: TRBJ2-7
cdr3_aa: CASSLQGAVYEQYF
cdr3_nt: TGTGCCAGCAGCTTACAGGGGGCCGTCTACGAGCAGTACTTC

clone_size: -
d_call: -
v_call: TRBV13
j_call: TRBJ1-3
cdr3_aa: CASSLLRPSSGNTIYF
cdr3_nt: TGTGCCAGCAGCTTATTGCGGCCTAGCTCTGGAAACACCATATATTTT

clone_size: -
d_call: -
v_call: TRBV5-1
j_call: TRBJ1-6
cdr3_aa: CASSLGRLEGDSPLHF
cdr3_nt: TGCGCCAGCAGCTTGGGTCGCCTCGAAGGTGACTCACCCCTCCACTTT

clone_size: -
d_call: -
v_call: TRBV9
j_call: TRBJ2-2
cdr3_aa: CASSVAAKGNTGELFF
cdr3_nt: TGTGCCAGCAGCGTAGCGGCGAAGGGTAACACCGGGGAGCTGTTTTTT

clone_size: -
d_call: -
v_call: TRBV11-1
j_call: TRBJ2-1
cdr3_aa: CASSLQEVSGDFSYNEQFF
cdr3_nt: TGTGCCAGCAGCTTACAGGAGGTCAGCGGCGATTTCTCCTACAATGAGCAGTTCTTC

clone_size: -
d_call: -
v_call: TRBV10-3
j_call: TRBJ1-4
cdr3_aa: CAISAREGPRNEKLFF
cdr3_nt: TGTGCCATCAGTGCTAGGGAGGGACCGAGGAATGAAAAACTGTTTTTT

clone_size: -
d_call: -
v_call: TRBV7-6
j_call: TRBJ2-2
cdr3_aa: CASSYTQGVGELFF
cdr3_nt: TGTGCCAGCAGCTACACTCAGGGCGTCGGGGAGCTGTTTTTT

clone_size: -
d_call: -
v_call: TRBV27
j_call: TRBJ2-1
cdr3_aa: CASSFFGRTYNEQFF
cdr3_nt: TGTGCCAGCAGTTTTTTCGGGAGAACCTACAATGAGCAGTTCTTC

clone_size: -
d_call: -
v_call: TRBV7-9
j_call: TRBJ1-2
cdr3_aa: CASSPGWGRYYGYTF
cdr3_nt: TGTGCCAGCAGCCCAGGATGGGGGCGGTACTATGGCTACACCTTC

clone_size: few
d_call: -
v_call: TRBV28
j_call: TRBJ1-2
cdr3_aa: CASSSINYGYTF
cdr3_nt: TGTGCCAGCAGTTCGATAAACTATGGCTACACCTTC

clone_size: -
d_call: -
v_call: TRBV7-8
j_call: TRBJ2-5
cdr3_aa: CASSLLPLMETQYF
cdr3_nt: TGTGCCAGCAGCTTACTACCACTTATGGAGACCCAGTACTTC

clone_size: -
d_call: -
v_call: TRBV6-1
j_call: TRBJ2-1
cdr3_aa: CASSEGGSLTRQFF
cdr3_nt: TGTGCCAGCAGTGAAGGTGGTAGCCTGACACGGCAGTTCTTC

clone_size: -
d_call: -
v_call: TRBV6-5
j_call: TRBJ1-4
cdr3_aa: CASSLTMGEKLFF
cdr3_nt: TGTGCCAGCAGTCTTACCATGGGTGAAAAACTGTTTTTT

clone_size: once
d_call: -
v_call: TRBV28
j_call: TRBJ1-1
cdr3_aa: CASRPGFDSHTEAFF
cdr3_nt: TGTGCCAGCAGACCCGGGTTCGACAGCCACACTGAAGCTTTCTTT

clone_size: once
d_call: TRBD1
v_call: TRBV19
j_call: TRBJ1-2
cdr3_aa: CASSVPGTGYGYTF
cdr3_nt: TGTGCCAGTAGTGTACCCGGGACAGGTTATGGCTACACCTTC

clone_size: -
d_call: -
v_call: TRBV20-1
j_call: TRBJ1-1
cdr3_aa: CSAIRGAEAFF
cdr3_nt: TGCAGTGCTATCAGGGGCGCTGAAGCTTTCTTT

clone_size: -
d_call: TRBD1
v_call: TRBV2
j_call: TRBJ1-5
cdr3_aa: CASRQGGSNQPQHF
cdr3_nt: TGTGCCAGCAGACAGGGGGGTAGCAATCAGCCCCAGCATTTT

clone_size: -
d_call: -
v_call: TRBV5-1
j_call: TRBJ1-1
cdr3_aa: CASSRRVGTEAFF
cdr3_nt: TGCGCCAGCAGTCGTCGGGTGGGCACTGAAGCTTTCTTT

clone_size: few
d_call: -
v_call: TRBV6-1
j_call: TRBJ2-7
cdr3_aa: CASTPGTFTYEQYF
cdr3_nt: TGTGCCAGCACCCCCGGGACATTTACCTACGAGCAGTACTTC

clone_size: -
d_call: -
v_call: TRBV5-1
j_call: TRBJ1-1
cdr3_aa: CASSLFPGFHMNTEAFF
cdr3_nt: TGCGCCAGCAGCTTGTTTCCGGGGTTTCACATGAACACTGAAGCTTTCTTT

clone_size: -
d_call: -
v_call: TRBV7-6
j_call: TRBJ2-5
cdr3_aa: CASSPTGMGRETQYF
cdr3_nt: TGTGCCAGCAGCCCAACAGGGATGGGACGCGAGACCCAGTACTTC

clone_size: -
d_call: -
v_call: TRBV5-4
j_call: TRBJ2-7
cdr3_aa: CASSSTGYYEQYF
cdr3_nt: TGTGCCAGCAGCTCCACAGGGTACTACGAGCAGTACTTC

clone_size: -
d_call: -
v_call: TRBV9
j_call: TRBJ2-7
cdr3_aa: CASSVGGYGYEQYF
cdr3_nt: TGTGCCAGCAGCGTAGGAGGTTACGGCTACGAGCAGTACTTC

clone_size: -
d_call: -
v_call: TRBV2
j_call: TRBJ2-1
cdr3_aa: CASSESLEQFF
cdr3_nt: TGTGCCAGCAGTGAATCGCTTGAGCAGTTCTTC

clone_size: -
d_call: -
v_call: TRBV7-8
j_call: TRBJ1-6
cdr3_aa: CASSPRQPANSPLHF
cdr3_nt: TGTGCCAGCAGCCCGCGGCAGCCCGCTAATTCACCCCTCCACTTT

clone_size: -
d_call: -
v_call: TRBV5-1
j_call: TRBJ2-7
cdr3_aa: CASSSIAPYEQYF
cdr3_nt: TGCGCCAGCAGCTCAATTGCCCCCTACGAGCAGTACTTC

clone_size: -
d_call: TRBD1
v_call: TRBV2
j_call: TRBJ1-5
cdr3_aa: CASSEVTGGFNQPQHF
cdr3_nt: TGTGCCAGCAGTGAGGTCACAGGGGGTTTTAATCAGCCCCAGCATTTT

clone_size: few
d_call: -
v_call: TRBV5-6
j_call: TRBJ1-3
cdr3_aa: CASSLEALSGNTIYF
cdr3_nt: TGTGCCAGCAGCTTGGAAGCGCTCTCTGGAAACACCATATATTTT

clone_size: -
d_call: TRBD2
v_call: TRBV11-2
j_call: TRBJ2-7
cdr3_aa: CASSPQPGLAGYEQYF
cdr3_nt: TGTGCCAGCAGCCCGCAGCCGGGACTAGCGGGATACGAGCAGTACTTC

clone_size: -
d_call: TRBD2
v_call: TRBV4-1
j_call: TRBJ2-1
cdr3_aa: CASSPLAGLYNEQFF
cdr3_nt: TGCGCCAGCAGCCCCCTAGCGGGACTCTACAATGAGCAGTTCTTC

clone_size: -
d_call: TRBD1
v_call: TRBV9
j_call: TRBJ2-5
cdr3_aa: CASSARTGGEIQETQYF
cdr3_nt: TGTGCCAGCAGCGCCCGGACAGGGGGCGAGATCCAAGAGACCCAGTACTTC

clone_size: -
d_call: -
v_call: TRBV19
j_call: TRBJ1-1
cdr3_aa: CASSGRGNTEAFF
cdr3_nt: TGTGCCAGTAGTGGGAGGGGGAACACTGAAGCTTTCTTT

clone_size: -
d_call: TRBD1
v_call: TRBV7-7
j_call: TRBJ2-2
cdr3_aa: CASSSGTGVTGELFF
cdr3_nt: TGTGCCAGCAGCTCCGGGACAGGGGTCACCGGGGAGCTGTTTTTT

clone_size: -
d_call: TRBD1
v_call: TRBV19
j_call: TRBJ1-1
cdr3_aa: CASSTIRDRGRKAFF
cdr3_nt: TGTGCCAGTAGTACGATCCGGGACAGGGGGCGTAAAGCTTTCTTT

clone_size: few
d_call: -
v_call: TRBV19
j_call: TRBJ2-3
cdr3_aa: CASRGGRVPQDTQYF
cdr3_nt: TGTGCCAGTAGGGGAGGTAGGGTCCCACAGGATACGCAGTATTTT

clone_size: few
d_call: -
v_call: TRBV6-1
j_call: TRBJ1-1
cdr3_aa: CASSEGEPRMNTEAFF
cdr3_nt: TGTGCCAGCAGTGAAGGGGAACCACGGATGAACACTGAAGCTTTCTTT

clone_size: -
d_call: -
v_call: TRBV5-6
j_call: TRBJ1-1
cdr3_aa: CASSLRAVIEAFF
cdr3_nt: TGTGCCAGCAGCTTGAGGGCAGTGATTGAAGCTTTCTTT

clone_size: -
d_call: -
v_call: TRBV5-4
j_call: TRBJ1-2
cdr3_aa: CATTTIQENYGYTF
cdr3_nt: TGTGCCACTACGACGATACAGGAGAACTATGGCTACACCTTC

clone_size: -
d_call: TRBD1
v_call: TRBV13
j_call: TRBJ1-5
cdr3_aa: CASSLARRTGRQEGNQPQHF
cdr3_nt: TGTGCCAGCAGCTTAGCTCGACGGACAGGGAGACAGGAGGGCAATCAGCCCCAGCATTTT

clone_size: -
d_call: -
v_call: TRBV6-6
j_call: TRBJ1-6
cdr3_aa: CASSYRGGSPLHF
cdr3_nt: TGTGCCAGCAGTTACAGGGGTGGTTCACCCCTCCACTTT

clone_size: -
d_call: TRBD1
v_call: TRBV4-1
j_call: TRBJ1-5
cdr3_aa: CASSQEMTGGRNQPQHF
cdr3_nt: TGCGCCAGCAGCCAAGAGATGACAGGGGGACGTAATCAGCCCCAGCATTTT